The entry below gives a single T cell receptor beta chain sequence along with its context. This clone's antigen is unknown. No much larger clonotype is one base removed from it; base qualities were not supplied. The immunoSEQ Assay, a bias-controlled multiplex PCR, was used to amplify TCRbeta CDR3 regions from genomic DNA. The authors' analysis ran thus. The number of nucleated cells in each sample was estimated from the amplification of reference gene primers within the assay. Sequence reads were collapsed and filtered to measure the absolute abundance of every unique TCRbeta CDR3 rearrangement. Productive Simpson clonality was computed per sample as the square root of Simpson's diversity index over productive rearrangements. Here the immuneACCESS table is served through TCRdb, limited to in-frame sequences with V and J called. Missing clones are a known gap in these copies; in checked studies unresolved V genes cover under half, and the rest lacks a known reason. The V and J calls and clone size come from that table; D and trimming were worked out from the DNA. Across this sample there are around 150,000 clones, with approximately 87% seen only once. The top ten clonotypes cover around 6.7% of the sample.

In the prospective study, participants were about 18 to 95 years old, resided in around 25 geographic areas of the United States, and were enrolled through a virtual design. Cohort assignment in the prospective study relied on participant-reported clinical history from a screening survey and a study questionnaire. ImmuneRACE Cohort 3 recovered participants were defined by two consecutive negative NP/OP PCR tests, healthcare professional clearance, or symptom resolution. In the prospective study, whole blood, serum and a nasopharyngeal or oropharyngeal swab were collected from each participant by mobile phlebotomists. Participants in the prospective study had the option to provide additional blood draws and questionnaires over a roughly 2-month period. Prospective study blood samples were shipped either frozen or at room temperature before DNA extraction. This sample is part of a study of blood T cell repertoires in COVID-19 (dated by TCRdb to the early 2020s). Concerning the study at large: Samples covering the acute and convalescent phases of COVID-19 were provided by collaborators in the United States, Italy and Spain. The prospective study material was composed of cDNA or gDNA derived from T cells, B-cell-depleted T cells, or PBMCs. The dataset comprised deeply sampled blood TCRbeta repertoires from subjects exposed to, actively infected with, or recovered from COVID-19. The repertoires were made available in a free public database intended to serve as a resource for research on the immune response to SARS-CoV-2. The samples were drawn from two sources: the first 160 participants of the ongoing ImmuneRACE study, and approximately 1,300 subjects contributed by 6 global collaborators. The sample metadata nearly always contained a de-identified subject ID, COVID-19 status, age in years and sex. Where available, HLA class I and class II types were obtained from metadata supplied by the sample provider rather than from assay-based typing. Paper-wide results and their limitations: The quantity of clinical and demographic metadata differed by source and by participant and was supplied without curation.

The CDR3 contains 14 residues, cysteine and phenylalanine counted. Of the read, only the CDR3 DNA is kept; its 42 bases are in frame from base 1. Trimming at the junction amounts to 1 base on V and 6 bases on J, and the germline ends lie 10 bases apart. Taken from the germline V gene, the CDR1 and CDR2 loops are LGHNA and YNFKEQ. The chain employs TRBV4-2 and TRBJ2-1, and possibly TRBD2, on 7 matching bases. Material for sequencing was PBMCs or T cells enriched from blood (not recorded which). The receptor was derived from a woman aged 50 to 60 who had recovered from COVID-19. The CDR3 has the sequence CASSQVGGANEQFF. The nucleotide sequence reads TGTGCCAGCAGCCAAGTGGGGGGGGCCAATGAGCAGTTCTTC.